The present TCR beta chain was sequenced within a study of blood T cell repertoires in COVID-19 (dated by TCRdb to about 2020). About the study as a whole: Collaborator samples came from the United States, Italy and Spain and covered acute and convalescent phases of COVID-19. The prospective study material was composed of cDNA or gDNA derived from T cells, B-cell-depleted T cells, or PBMCs. Subjects who had been exposed to COVID-19, were actively infected with it, or had recovered from it provided the deeply sampled blood TCRbeta repertoires that made up the dataset. The repertoires were made available in a free public database intended to serve as a resource for research on the immune response to SARS-CoV-2. Samples were obtained from the ongoing ImmuneRACE study (first 160 participants) and from 1,254 subjects provided by 6 global collaborators. Nearly every sample came with metadata listing a de-identified subject ID, COVID-19 status, age in years and sex. Where available, HLA class I and class II types were obtained from metadata supplied by the sample provider rather than from assay-based typing.

Findings and caveats that apply to the study as a whole: How much clinical and demographic metadata was included differed by source and by participant, and the metadata was provided uncurated.

CDR1 and CDR2 were assigned from the germline V gene (reference sequence) as LGHDT and YNNKEL. The junction shows trimming of 3 bases on V and 9 bases on J, and the gene matches do not reach 10 bases of it. Measured from the cysteine to the phenylalanine, the CDR3 is 17 residues long. The sequence is cut down to CDR3 DNA, 51 bases in frame from base 1. This clone has just one count. It has no known antigen specificity. Per-base qualities were not stored, and no clone one base away is much larger. One collaborating source in Seattle enrolled patients during active infection and followed them longitudinally through the course of disease. Each collaborating institution followed its own protocols to collect whole blood in K2EDTA tubes. For TCRbeta analysis, collaborators shipped samples in one of three forms: frozen whole blood, isolated PBMCs, or DNA extracted from either of those sample types. TCRbeta CDR3 regions were amplified from genomic DNA by means of the immunoSEQ Assay, a bias-controlled multiplex PCR. Under the source paper's analysis protocol: The number of nucleated cells in each sample was estimated from the amplification of reference gene primers within the assay. Sequence reads were collapsed and filtered to measure the absolute abundance of every unique TCRbeta CDR3 rearrangement. For each sample, productive Simpson clonality was calculated as the square root of Simpson's diversity index over productive rearrangements. The table was pulled from immuneACCESS by TCRdb, which kept in-frame rearrangements only. Such tables lose some clones; where checked, under half of the loss comes from unresolved V genes, and the rest has no known cause. The DNA gave D and trimming, while V, J and clone size come from that table. Within this sample are around 300,000 clones, with roughly nine tenths of them counted one time only. The top ten constitute 2% to 2.5% of the sample.

What was sequenced was peripheral blood. The sequence derives from a young woman with COVID-19, enrolled during active disease. The V and J genes are TRBV3-1 (or the pseudogene TRBV3-2) and TRBJ2-1; the central 14 bases match TRBD2. The sequenced DNA is TGTGCCAGCAGCCACACAGGACTAGCGGGAGGTGTAAGTGAGCAGTTCTTC. Translation gives CASSHTGLAGGVSEQFF.